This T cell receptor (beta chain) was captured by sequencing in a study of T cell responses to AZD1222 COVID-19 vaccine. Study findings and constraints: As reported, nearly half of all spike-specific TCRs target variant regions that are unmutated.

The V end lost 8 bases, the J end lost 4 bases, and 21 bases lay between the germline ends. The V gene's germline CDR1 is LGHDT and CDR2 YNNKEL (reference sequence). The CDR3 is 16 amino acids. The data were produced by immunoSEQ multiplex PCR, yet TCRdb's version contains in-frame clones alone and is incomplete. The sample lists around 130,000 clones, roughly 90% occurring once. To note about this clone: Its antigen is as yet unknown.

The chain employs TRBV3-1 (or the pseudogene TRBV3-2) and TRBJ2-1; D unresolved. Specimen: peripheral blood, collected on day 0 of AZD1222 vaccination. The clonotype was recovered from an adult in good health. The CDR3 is CASANGWVGLYNEQFF. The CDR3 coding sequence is TGTGCCAGCGCAAATGGGTGGGTGGGTTTATACAATGAGCAGTTCTTC.